The rows below give T cell receptor beta chains drawn from one sample of a study of post-analysis software for immune sequencing data. TCRdb passed the PCR reads through MiXCR, listing each CDR3 protein once. This repertoire shows about 680,000 distinct CDR3 sequences, 59% found once; its top ten account for about 11%. Sequenced: blood. The receptors here all came from a girl aged 2-10 years with multiple sclerosis. CDR3s include the opening cysteine and the closing phenylalanine or tryptophan. The D gene is left open where the match is weak. Rows give clone size only sometimes, using once, few, many, or a class for an expanded clone.

d_call j_call clone_size v_call cdr3_aa
- TRBJ1-5 - TRBV7-3 CASSPLSRFTQHF
- TRBJ2-1 few TRBV6-4 CASSDYPTTNNEQFF
TRBD2 TRBJ2-1 - TRBV9 CASSVLGAGGHNEQFF
- TRBJ1-2 few TRBV6-5 CASSYSPEDGYGYTF
- TRBJ1-2 - TRBV18 CASSLKQGANEGYTF
TRBD1 TRBJ1-2 - TRBV5-6 CASSPARDRGERIYGYTF
- TRBJ2-7 - TRBV20-1 CSAAGTNRGAHEQYF
TRBD2 TRBJ2-3 many TRBV20-1 CSAPSGSSTDTQYF
- TRBJ1-5 few TRBV29-1 CSVGGGQGSNQPQHF
- TRBJ1-2 - TRBV5-1 CASSLGQAGNGYTF